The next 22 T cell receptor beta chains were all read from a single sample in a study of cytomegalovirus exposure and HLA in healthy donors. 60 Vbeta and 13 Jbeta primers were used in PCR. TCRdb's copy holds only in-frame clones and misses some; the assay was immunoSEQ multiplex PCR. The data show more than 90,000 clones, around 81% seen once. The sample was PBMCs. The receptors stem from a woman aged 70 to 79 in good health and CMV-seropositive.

The CDR3 is CASSLARGEDGYTF. The CDR3 DNA is TGCGCCAGCAGCTTGGCCCGCGGAGAGGATGGCTACACCTTC. The chain combines TRBV5-1 with TRBJ1-2; D ambiguous. The CDR3 has 14 amino acids. Germline CDR1 SGHRS, CDR2 YFSETQ. Deletions cut 0 bases from V and 6 bases from J, with 12 bases between.

The CDR3 region has the DNA TGTGCCAGCAGCCAGAGGAGGGTCAATGAGCAGTTCTTC. Amino acid sequence: CASSQRRVNEQFF. The rearrangement uses TRBV7-2 and TRBJ2-1, with a tentative D call TRBD2 (6 bases). Germline CDR1 SGHTA, CDR2 FQGNSA. The CDR3 sequence is 13 residues long. V shed 5 bases and J shed 6 bases, with 11 bases lying between them.

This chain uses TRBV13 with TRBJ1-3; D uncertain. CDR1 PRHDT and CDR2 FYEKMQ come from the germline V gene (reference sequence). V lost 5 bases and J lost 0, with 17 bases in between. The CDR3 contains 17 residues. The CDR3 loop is CASSPPEQYNSGNTIYF. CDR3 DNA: TGTGCCAGCAGCCCGCCGGAACAGTATAACTCTGGAAACACCATATATTTT. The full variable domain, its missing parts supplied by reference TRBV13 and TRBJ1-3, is AAGVIQSPRHLIKEKRETATLKCYPIPRHDTVYWYQQGPGQDPQFLISFYEKMQSDKGSIPDRFSAQQFSDYHSELNMSSLELGDSALYFCASSPPEQYNSGNTIYFGEGSWLTVV.

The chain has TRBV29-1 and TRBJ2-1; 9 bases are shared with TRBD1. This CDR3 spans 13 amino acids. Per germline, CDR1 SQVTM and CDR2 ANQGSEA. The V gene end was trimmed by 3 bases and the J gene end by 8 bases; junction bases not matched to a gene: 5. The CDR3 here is CSVDPTGGYEQFF. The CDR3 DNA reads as TGCAGCGTTGATCCGACAGGGGGGTATGAGCAGTTCTTC.

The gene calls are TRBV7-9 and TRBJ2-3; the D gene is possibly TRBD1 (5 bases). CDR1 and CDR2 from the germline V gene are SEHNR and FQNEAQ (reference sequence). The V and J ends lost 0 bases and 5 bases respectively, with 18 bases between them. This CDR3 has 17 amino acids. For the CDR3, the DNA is TGTGCCAGCAGCTTAGCGAGGCCGCAGCCCCAGGGAGATACGCAGTATTTT. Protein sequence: CASSLARPQPQGDTQYF.

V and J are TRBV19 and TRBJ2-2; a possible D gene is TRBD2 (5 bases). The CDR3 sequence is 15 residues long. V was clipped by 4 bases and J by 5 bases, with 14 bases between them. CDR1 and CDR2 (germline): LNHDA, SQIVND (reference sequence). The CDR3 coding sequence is TGTGCCAGTAGTAGAGGACTTTCTTATACCGGGGAGCTGTTTTTT. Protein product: CASSRGLSYTGELFF.

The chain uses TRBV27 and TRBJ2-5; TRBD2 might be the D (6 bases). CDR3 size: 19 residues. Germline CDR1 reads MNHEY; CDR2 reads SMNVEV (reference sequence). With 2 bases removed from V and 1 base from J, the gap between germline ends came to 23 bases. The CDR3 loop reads CASSLRPTLSAGFQETQYF. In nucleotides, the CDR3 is TGTGCCAGCAGTTTAAGGCCAACTTTATCGGCGGGGTTCCAAGAGACCCAGTACTTC.

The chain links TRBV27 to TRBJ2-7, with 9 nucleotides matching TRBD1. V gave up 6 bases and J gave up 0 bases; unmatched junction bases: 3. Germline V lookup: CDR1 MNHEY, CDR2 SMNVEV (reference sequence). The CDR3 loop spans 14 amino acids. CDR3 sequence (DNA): TGTGCCAGCAGACGGGACAGGGTCTCCTACGAGCAGTACTTC. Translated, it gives CASRRDRVSYEQYF.

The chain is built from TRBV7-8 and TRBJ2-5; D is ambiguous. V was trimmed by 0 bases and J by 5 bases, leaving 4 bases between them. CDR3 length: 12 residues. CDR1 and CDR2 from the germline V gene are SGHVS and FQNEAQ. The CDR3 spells CASSLAGETQYF. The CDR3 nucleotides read TGTGCCAGCAGCTTAGCCGGTGAGACCCAGTACTTC.

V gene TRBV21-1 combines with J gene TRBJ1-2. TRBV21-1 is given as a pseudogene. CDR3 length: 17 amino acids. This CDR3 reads CASSKGGPGRSNYGYTF. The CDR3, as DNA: TGTGCCAGCAGCAAAGGCGGCCCGGGGAGATCTAACTATGGCTACACCTTC.

Here the CDR3 DNA reads TGCGCCAGCAGCTTGCATTTCCAGGGGGGCTACGAGCAGTACTTC. Amino acids: CASSLHFQGGYEQYF. The chain links TRBV5-1 to TRBJ2-7, with D maybe TRBD1 (7 bases). V was cut by 1 base and J by 3 bases, with 14 bases left in between. CDR1 and CDR2 from the germline V gene are SGHRS and YFSETQ. CDR3 length equals 15 residues.

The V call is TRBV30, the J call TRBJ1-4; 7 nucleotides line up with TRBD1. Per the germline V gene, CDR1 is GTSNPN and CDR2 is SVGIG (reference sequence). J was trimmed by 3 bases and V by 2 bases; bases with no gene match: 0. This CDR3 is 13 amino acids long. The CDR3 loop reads CAWSRGPNEKLFF. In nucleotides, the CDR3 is TGTGCCTGGAGTAGGGGGCCTAATGAAAAACTGTTTTTT.

CDR3 bases: TGTGCCAGCAGCATGGGACTAGCGGGCACAGATACGCAGTATTTT. This sequence encodes CASSMGLAGTDTQYF. J is TRBJ2-3 and V is TRBV5-6; TRBD2 matches 11 bases. This CDR3 is built from 15 residues. The V gene's germline CDR1 is SGHDT and CDR2 YYEEEE. V lost 4 bases and J lost 1; bases outside the gene matches: 2.

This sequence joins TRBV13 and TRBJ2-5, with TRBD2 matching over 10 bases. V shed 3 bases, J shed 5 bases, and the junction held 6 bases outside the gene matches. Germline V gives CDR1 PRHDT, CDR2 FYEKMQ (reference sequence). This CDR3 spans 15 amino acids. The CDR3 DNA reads TGTGCCAGCAGCTTCCGGCTAGCGGGAGCCGAGACCCAGTACTTC. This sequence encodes CASSFRLAGAETQYF.

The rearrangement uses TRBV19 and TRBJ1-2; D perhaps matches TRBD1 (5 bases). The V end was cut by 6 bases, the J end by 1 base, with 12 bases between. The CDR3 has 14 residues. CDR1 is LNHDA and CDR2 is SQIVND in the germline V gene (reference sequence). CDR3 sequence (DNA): TGTGCCAGTAGACGGCAGGGCCTTAACTATGGCTACACCTTC. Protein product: CASRRQGLNYGYTF.

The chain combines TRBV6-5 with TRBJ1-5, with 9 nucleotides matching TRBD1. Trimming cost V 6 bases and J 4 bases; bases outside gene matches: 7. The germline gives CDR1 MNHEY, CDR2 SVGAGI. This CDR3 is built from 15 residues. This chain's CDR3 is CASSSPGQGNQPQHF. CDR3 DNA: TGTGCCAGCAGCTCCCCGGGACAGGGAAATCAGCCCCAGCATTTT.

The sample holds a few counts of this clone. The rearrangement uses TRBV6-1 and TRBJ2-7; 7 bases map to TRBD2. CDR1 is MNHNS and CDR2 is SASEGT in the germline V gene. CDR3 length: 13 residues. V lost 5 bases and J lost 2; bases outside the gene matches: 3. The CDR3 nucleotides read TGTGCCAGCAGTTGGGGACTAACCTACGAGCAGTACTTC. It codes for CASSWGLTYEQYF.

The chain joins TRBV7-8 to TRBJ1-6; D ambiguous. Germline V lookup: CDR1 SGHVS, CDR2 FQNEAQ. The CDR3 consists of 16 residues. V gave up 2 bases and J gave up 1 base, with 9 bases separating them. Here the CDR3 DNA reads TGTGCCAGCAGCTTACAAGGGAGGTCCTATAATTCACCCCTCCACTTT. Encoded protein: CASSLQGRSYNSPLHF.

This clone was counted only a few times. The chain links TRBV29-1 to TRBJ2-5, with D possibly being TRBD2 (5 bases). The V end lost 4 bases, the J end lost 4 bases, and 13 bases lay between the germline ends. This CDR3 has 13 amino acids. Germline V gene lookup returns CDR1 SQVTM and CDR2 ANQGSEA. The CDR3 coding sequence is TGCAGCGTTGGTCAGTCTGGAGGAGAGACCCAGTACTTC. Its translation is CSVGQSGGETQYF.

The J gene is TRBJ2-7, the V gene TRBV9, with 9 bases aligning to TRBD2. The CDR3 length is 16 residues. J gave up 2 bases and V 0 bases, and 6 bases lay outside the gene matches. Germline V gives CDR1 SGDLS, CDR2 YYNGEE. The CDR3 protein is CASSVAPSGDTYEQYF. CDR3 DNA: TGTGCCAGCAGCGTAGCCCCTAGCGGGGATACCTACGAGCAGTACTTC.

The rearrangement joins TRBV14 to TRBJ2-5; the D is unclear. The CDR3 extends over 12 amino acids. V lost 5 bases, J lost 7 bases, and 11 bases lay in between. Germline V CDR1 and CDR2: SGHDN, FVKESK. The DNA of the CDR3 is TGTGCCAGCAGCTACATAGACACGACCCAGTACTTC. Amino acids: CASSYIDTTQYF.

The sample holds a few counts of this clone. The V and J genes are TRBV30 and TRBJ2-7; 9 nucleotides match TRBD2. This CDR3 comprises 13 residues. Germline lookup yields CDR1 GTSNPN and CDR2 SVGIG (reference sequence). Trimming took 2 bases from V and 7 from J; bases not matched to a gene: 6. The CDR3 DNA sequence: TGTGCCTGGAGTCCCCCTAGCGGGATTGAGCAGTACTTC. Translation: CAWSPPSGIEQYF.